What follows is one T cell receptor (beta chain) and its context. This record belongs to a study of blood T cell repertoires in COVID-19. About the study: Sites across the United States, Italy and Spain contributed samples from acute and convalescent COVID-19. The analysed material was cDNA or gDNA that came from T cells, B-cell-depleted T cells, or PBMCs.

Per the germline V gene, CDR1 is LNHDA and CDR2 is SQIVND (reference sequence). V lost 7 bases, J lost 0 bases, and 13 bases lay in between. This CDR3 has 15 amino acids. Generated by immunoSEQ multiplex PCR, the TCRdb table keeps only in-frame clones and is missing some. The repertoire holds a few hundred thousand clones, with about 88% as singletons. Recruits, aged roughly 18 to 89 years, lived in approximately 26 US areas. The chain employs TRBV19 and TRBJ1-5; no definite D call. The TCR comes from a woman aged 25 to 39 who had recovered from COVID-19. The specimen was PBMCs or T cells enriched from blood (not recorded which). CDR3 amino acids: CASNPQLYSNQPQHF. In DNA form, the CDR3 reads TGTGCCAGTAACCCACAGTTATATAGCAATCAGCCCCAGCATTTT.